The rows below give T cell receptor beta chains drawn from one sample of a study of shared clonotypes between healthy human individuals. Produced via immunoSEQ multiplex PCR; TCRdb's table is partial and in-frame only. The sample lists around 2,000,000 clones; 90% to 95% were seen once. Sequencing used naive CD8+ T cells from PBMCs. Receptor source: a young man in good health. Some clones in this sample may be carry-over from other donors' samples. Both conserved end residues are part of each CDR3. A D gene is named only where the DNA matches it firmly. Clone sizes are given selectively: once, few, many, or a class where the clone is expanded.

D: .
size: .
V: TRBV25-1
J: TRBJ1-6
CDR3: CALLPGHVNSPLHF
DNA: TGTGCCCTTCTACCGGGACACGTTAATTCACCCCTCCACTTT

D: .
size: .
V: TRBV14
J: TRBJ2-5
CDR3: CASSQGTQWGETQYF
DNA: TGTGCCAGCAGCCAGGGGACTCAGTGGGGAGAGACCCAGTACTTC

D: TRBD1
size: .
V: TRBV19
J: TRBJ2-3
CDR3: CASSPAGGDTDTQYF
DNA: TGTGCCAGCTCTCCCGCAGGGGGTGACACAGATACGCAGTATTTT

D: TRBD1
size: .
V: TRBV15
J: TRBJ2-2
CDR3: CATRGQANTGELFF
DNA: TGTGCCACCCGCGGACAGGCCAACACCGGGGAGCTGTTTTTT

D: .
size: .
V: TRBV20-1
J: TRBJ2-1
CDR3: CSARGRNEQFF
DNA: TGCAGTGCTAGAGGGAGAAATGAGCAGTTCTTC

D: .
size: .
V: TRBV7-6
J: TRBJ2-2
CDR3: CASSPGAWNTGELFF
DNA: TGTGCCAGCAGCCCCGGGGCATGGAACACCGGGGAGCTGTTTTTT

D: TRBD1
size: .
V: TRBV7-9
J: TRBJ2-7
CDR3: CASSPRTGSYEQYF
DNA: TGTGCCAGCAGCCCGCGGACAGGGAGCTACGAGCAGTACTTC

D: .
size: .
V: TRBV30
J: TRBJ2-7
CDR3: CAWSAMASVTEQYF
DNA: TGTGCCTGGAGTGCAATGGCCTCTGTGACTGAACAGTACTTC

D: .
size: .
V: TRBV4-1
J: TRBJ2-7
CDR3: CASSQGSGTSSYEQYF
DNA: TGCGCCAGCAGCCAAGGGTCAGGGACCAGCTCCTACGAGCAGTACTTC

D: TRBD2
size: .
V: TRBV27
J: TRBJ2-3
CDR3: CASSLLRTSGTDTQYF
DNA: TGTGCCAGCAGTCTTCTAAGGACTAGCGGCACAGATACGCAGTATTTT

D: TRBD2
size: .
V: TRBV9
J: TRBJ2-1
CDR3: CASSVAGTSGKAEAGSYNEQFF
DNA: TGTGCCAGCAGCGTAGCGGGGACTAGCGGGAAAGCGGAAGCGGGATCCTACAATGAGCAGTTCTTC

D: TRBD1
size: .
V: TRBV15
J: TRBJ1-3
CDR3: CATSGQGASGNTIYF
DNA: TGTGCCACCAGCGGACAGGGGGCCTCTGGAAACACCATATATTTT

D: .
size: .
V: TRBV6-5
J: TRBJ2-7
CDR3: CASSYWGEQYF
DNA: TGTGCCAGCAGTTATTGGGGGGAGCAGTACTTC

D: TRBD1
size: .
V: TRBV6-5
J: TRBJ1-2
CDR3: CASSEGGTGRGGYTF
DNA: TGTGCCAGCTCGGAAGGCGGGACAGGGCGGGGTGGCTACACCTTC

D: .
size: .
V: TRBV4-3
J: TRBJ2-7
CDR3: CASSGGTFPSYEQYF
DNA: TGCGCCAGCAGCGGGGGGACGTTCCCCTCCTACGAGCAGTACTTC

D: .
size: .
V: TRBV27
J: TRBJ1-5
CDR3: CASRPTFGAGPNQPQHF
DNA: TGTGCCAGCAGGCCCACATTCGGGGCAGGCCCAAATCAGCCCCAGCATTTT

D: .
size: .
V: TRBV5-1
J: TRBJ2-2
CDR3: CASSAAYRSPNTGELFF
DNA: TGCGCCAGCAGCGCCGCCTACAGGTCCCCGAACACCGGGGAGCTGTTTTTT

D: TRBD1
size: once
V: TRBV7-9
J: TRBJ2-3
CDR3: CASSPSGTGAGDTQYF
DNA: TGTGCCAGCAGCCCATCCGGGACAGGGGCCGGGGATACGCAGTATTTT

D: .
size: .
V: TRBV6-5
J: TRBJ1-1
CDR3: CASSYRAVNTEAFF
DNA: TGTGCCAGCAGTTACAGGGCCGTGAACACTGAAGCTTTCTTT

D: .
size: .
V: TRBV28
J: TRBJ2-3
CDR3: CASSFPFRGAGEMGTDTQYF
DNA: TGTGCCAGCAGTTTCCCATTTCGGGGGGCAGGGGAAATGGGCACAGATACGCAGTATTTT

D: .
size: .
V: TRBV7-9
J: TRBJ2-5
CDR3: CASSLASREETQYF
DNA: TGTGCCAGCAGCTTAGCATCCAGGGAGGAGACCCAGTACTTC

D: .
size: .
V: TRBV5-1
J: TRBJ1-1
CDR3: CASSPGSGVNTEAFF
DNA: TGCGCCAGCAGCCCCGGCTCGGGTGTAAACACTGAAGCTTTCTTT

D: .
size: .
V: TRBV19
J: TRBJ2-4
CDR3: CASSTSRHIAKNIQYF
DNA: TGTGCCAGTAGTACCTCTCGCCATATAGCCAAAAACATTCAGTACTTC

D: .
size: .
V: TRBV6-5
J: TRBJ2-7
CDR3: CASSSGRTTYEQYF
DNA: TGTGCCAGCAGCTCGGGACGGACTACCTACGAGCAGTACTTC

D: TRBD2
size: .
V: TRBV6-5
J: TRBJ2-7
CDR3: CASSYQGLAGALPLYF
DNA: TGTGCCAGCAGTTACCAAGGACTAGCGGGAGCGCTACCGCTGTACTTC

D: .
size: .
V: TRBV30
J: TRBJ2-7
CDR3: CAGGGAYSYEQYF
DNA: TGTGCCGGGGGGGGCGCCTACTCCTACGAGCAGTACTTC

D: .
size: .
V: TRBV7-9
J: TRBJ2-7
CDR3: CASSPRQSSYEQYF
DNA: TGTGCCAGCAGCCCTAGACAGAGCTCCTACGAGCAGTACTTC

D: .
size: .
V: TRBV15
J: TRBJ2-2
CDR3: CATSPGTGELFF
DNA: TGTGCCACCAGCCCAGGCACCGGGGAGCTGTTTTTT

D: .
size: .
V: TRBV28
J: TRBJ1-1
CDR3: CASSLNPGQMNTEAFF
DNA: TGTGCCAGCAGTCTAAATCCGGGACAAATGAACACTGAAGCTTTCTTT

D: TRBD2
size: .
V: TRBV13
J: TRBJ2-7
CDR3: CASSGWREGSYEQYF
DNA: TGTGCCAGCAGCGGATGGCGGGAGGGGTCCTACGAGCAGTACTTC

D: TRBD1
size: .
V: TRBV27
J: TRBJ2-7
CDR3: CASKPRGQYEQYF
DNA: TGTGCCAGCAAGCCCAGGGGACAGTACGAGCAGTACTTC

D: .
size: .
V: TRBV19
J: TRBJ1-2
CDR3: CATTDYTANYGYTF
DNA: TGTGCCACCACAGATTATACGGCTAACTATGGCTACACCTTC

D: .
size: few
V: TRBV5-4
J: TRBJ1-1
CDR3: CASSIDGAEAFF
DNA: TGTGCCAGCAGCATAGATGGGGCTGAAGCTTTCTTT

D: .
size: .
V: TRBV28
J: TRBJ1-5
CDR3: CASSSSFVSNQPQHF
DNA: TGTGCCAGCAGTTCCAGTTTCGTTAGCAATCAGCCCCAGCATTTT

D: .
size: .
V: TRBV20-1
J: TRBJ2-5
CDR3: CSASQGSLQYF
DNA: TGCAGTGCTAGTCAGGGGTCGCTCCAGTACTTC

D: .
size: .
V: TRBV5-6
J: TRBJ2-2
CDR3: CASSLLTGTGNTGELFF
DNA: TGTGCCAGCAGCTTACTGACCGGGACGGGGAACACCGGGGAGCTGTTTTTT

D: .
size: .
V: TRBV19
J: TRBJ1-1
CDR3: CASRGEGPPEFNPEAFF
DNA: TGTGCCAGTAGGGGGGAGGGTCCACCTGAGTTTAACCCTGAAGCTTTCTTT

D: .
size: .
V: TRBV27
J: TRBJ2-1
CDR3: CASSLTTGRNEQFF
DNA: TGTGCCAGCAGTTTAACGACAGGGAGGAATGAGCAGTTCTTC

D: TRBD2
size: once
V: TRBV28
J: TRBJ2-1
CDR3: CASSSRLAGIYEQFF
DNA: TGTGCCAGCAGTTCGCGACTAGCGGGAATTTATGAGCAGTTCTTC

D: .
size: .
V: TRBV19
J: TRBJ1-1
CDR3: CASSPSGGTEAFF
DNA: TGTGCCAGTAGCCCCAGTGGGGGCACTGAAGCTTTCTTT

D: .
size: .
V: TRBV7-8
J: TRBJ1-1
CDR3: CASSFSLGFNTEAFF
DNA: TGTGCCAGCAGCTTTAGTCTGGGGTTTAACACTGAAGCTTTCTTT

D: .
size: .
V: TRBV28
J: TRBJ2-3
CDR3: CASSRQRSTDTQYF
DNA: TGTGCCAGCAGCCGACAGCGGAGCACAGATACGCAGTATTTT

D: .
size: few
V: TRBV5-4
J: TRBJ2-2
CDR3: CASSFTGELFF
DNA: TGTGCCAGCAGCTTCACCGGGGAGCTGTTTTTT

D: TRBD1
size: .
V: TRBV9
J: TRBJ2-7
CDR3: CASGQGGSYEQYF
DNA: TGTGCCAGCGGACAGGGGGGCTCCTACGAGCAGTACTTC

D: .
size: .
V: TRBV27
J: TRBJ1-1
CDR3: CASSLRPGEAFF
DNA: TGTGCCAGCAGTTTAAGGCCCGGGGAAGCTTTCTTT

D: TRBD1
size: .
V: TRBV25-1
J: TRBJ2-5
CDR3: CASSETRTGQETQYF
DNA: TGTGCCAGCAGTGAAACCCGGACAGGGCAAGAGACCCAGTACTTC

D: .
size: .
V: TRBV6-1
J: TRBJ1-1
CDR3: CASPPRQGPTEAFF
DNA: TGTGCCAGCCCTCCCCGACAAGGGCCCACTGAAGCTTTCTTT